This T cell receptor beta chain was sequenced during a study of cytomegalovirus exposure and HLA in healthy donors. Points from the study as a whole: Per a later analysis, about 17,000 TCR beta sequences showed association with HLA alleles at 0.05 false discovery rate. TCR beta V segments were, for the most part, productive about 87% or about 30% of the time in an earlier analysis.

The V segment lost 5 bases and the J segment 5 bases; nucleotides outside the gene matches: 8. This CDR3 has 15 residues. Germline loops: CDR1 PRHDT, CDR2 FYEKMQ (reference sequence). A word on this clone: Its antigen is unknown.

PCR employed 60 Vbeta and 13 Jbeta primers. Profiling relied on immunoSEQ multiplex PCR, and the TCRdb table lists in-frame clones only, not all of them. Recorded here are more than 50,000 clones; the top ten clones represent around 12%. Sequencing input: PBMCs. The chain uses TRBV13 and TRBJ2-5; 10 bases map to TRBD1. The TCR sequence derives from a man between 18 and 35 years old in good health and CMV-seropositive. The CDR3 spells CASSAPTGGTETQYF. The CDR3 nucleotides read TGTGCCAGCAGCGCCCCGACAGGGGGCACGGAGACCCAGTACTTC.